Presented here are 32 T cell receptor beta chains from one specimen sequenced in a study of blood T cell repertoires in COVID-19. Sequencing used immunoSEQ multiplex PCR; TCRdb keeps in-frame clones, though not all of them. The sample has 150,000 to 200,000 clones; roughly 77% are singletons. The sequenced sample was peripheral blood. The receptors come from a human donor in a cohort sampled during active COVID-19.

This chain links TRBV15 with TRBJ2-7; 9 bases align to TRBD1. Germline V lookup: CDR1 LNHNV, CDR2 YYDKDF (reference sequence). The CDR3 runs to 15 residues. V gave up 7 bases and J gave up 3 bases; unmatched junction bases: 10. CDR3 bases: TGTGCCACCACCGCCGGACAGGGGAGTAACTACGAGCAGTACTTC. Its protein is CATTAGQGSNYEQYF.

This clone has only a few counts. This chain connects TRBV25-1 to TRBJ2-2; 7 nucleotides line up with TRBD2. V trimming: 3 bases; J trimming: 0 bases; junction bases outside the gene matches: 4. Germline V CDR1 and CDR2: MGHDK, SYGVNS. The length of the CDR3 is 16 residues. The chain's CDR3 is CASSEPGLSNTGELFF. The CDR3 DNA reads TGTGCCAGCAGTGAGCCGGGACTATCGAACACCGGGGAGCTGTTTTTT. Based on the CDR3 plus reference TRBV25-1 and TRBJ2-2, the full variable domain is EADIYQTPRYLVIGTGKKITLECSQTMGHDKMYWYQQDPGMELHLIHYSYGVNSTEKGDLSSESTVSRIRTEHFPLTLESARPSHTSQYLCASSEPGLSNTGELFFGEGSRLTVL.

V usage is TRBV11-3 and J usage is TRBJ2-5; possible D gene TRBD2, 6 bases. Between the trimmed V and J ends, which lost 3 bases and 2 bases, there was a span of 13 bases. Germline V gene sequence: CDR1 SGHNT, CDR2 YENEEA. This CDR3 has 15 residues. This CDR3 is CASSFPSGLQETQYF. CDR3 in DNA: TGTGCCAGCAGCTTTCCCTCGGGACTGCAAGAGACCCAGTACTTC.

V usage is TRBV6-6 and J usage is TRBJ1-2; D is perhaps TRBD1 (5 bases). The CDR3 is 15 residues long. V lost 7 bases to trimming and J lost 5 bases, with 20 bases between them. Germline V lookup: CDR1 MNHNY, CDR2 SVGAGI (reference sequence). The CDR3 here is CASTLVWGEGYGYTF. The DNA for the CDR3 is TGTGCCAGCACCCTAGTCTGGGGGGAAGGATATGGCTACACCTTC.

The chain employs TRBV7-2 and TRBJ2-7, with 9 bases lining up with TRBD1. From germline, CDR1 is SGHTA and CDR2 FQGNSA. CDR3 size: 15 residues. The J segment lost 1 base and the V segment lost 0 bases, leaving 1 base of the junction unmatched. The DNA for the CDR3 is TGTGCCAGCAGCTTAGCGGGGACAGGGTCCTACGAGCAGTACTTC. It codes for CASSLAGTGSYEQYF.

The rearrangement uses TRBV18 and TRBJ1-4; D is ambiguous. V dropped 2 bases and J dropped 4 bases, with 5 bases sitting between them. The germline V gene has CDR1 KGHSH and CDR2 LQKENI. This CDR3 has 13 residues. The CDR3 region has the DNA TGTGCCAGCTCACCAGGGCTTAATGAAAAACTGTTTTTT. As protein: CASSPGLNEKLFF.

The chain is built from TRBV11-2 and TRBJ2-7; tentative D call: TRBD2 (5 bases). Germline values: CDR1 SGHAT, CDR2 FQNNGV. The CDR3 contains 13 residues. V shed 5 bases and J shed 2 bases, with 10 bases lying between them. CDR3 in amino acids: CASSQGSPYEQYF. In nucleotides, the CDR3 is TGTGCCAGCAGCCAAGGGAGCCCCTACGAGCAGTACTTC.

V is TRBV7-2 and J is TRBJ1-2; D is perhaps TRBD1 (5 bases). Trimming removed 3 bases at V and 0 bases at J, with 17 bases between. CDR1 and CDR2 (germline): SGHTA, FQGNSA. The CDR3 is made up of 17 amino acids. CDR3 amino acids: CASSFKVVGASNYGYTF. The CDR3 bases are TGTGCCAGCAGCTTTAAGGTGGTAGGGGCCTCTAACTATGGCTACACCTTC. Together with reference TRBV7-2 and TRBJ1-2, the CDR3 gives the full variable domain: GAGVSQSPSNKVTEKGKDVELRCDPISGHTALYWYRQSLGQGLEFLIYFQGNSAPDKSGLPSDRFSAERTGGSVSTLTIQRTQQEDSAVYLCASSFKVVGASNYGYTFGSGTRLTVV.

The V and J genes are TRBV7-2 and TRBJ1-1, with D perhaps TRBD1 (5 bases). The CDR3 spans 15 residues. The V end lost 5 bases, the J end lost 4 bases, and 17 bases lay between the germline ends. The germline gives CDR1 SGHTA, CDR2 FQGNSA. The CDR3 reads CASSPSPAGGTEAFF. The CDR3 nucleotides are TGTGCCAGCAGCCCGTCACCGGCGGGGGGCACTGAAGCTTTCTTT.

CDR3 nucleotides: TGTGCCAGCGCCTCAGGCGGAGGACTAGCGGGAGCAGGAAATGAGCAGTTCTTC. Its protein is CASASGGGLAGAGNEQFF. The V and J genes are TRBV9 and TRBJ2-1; the match to TRBD2 covers 13 bases. CDR3 size: 18 residues. With V trimmed by 7 bases and J by 7 bases, 17 bases remained unmatched. The germline V gene encodes CDR1 SGDLS and CDR2 YYNGEE.

This clone appeared once. The J gene is TRBJ1-1, the V gene TRBV11-2; tentatively, D is TRBD1 (6 bases). The CDR3 runs 15 residues. V lost 6 bases to trimming and J lost 11 bases, with 25 bases between them. Looked up from germline, CDR1 is SGHAT and CDR2 is FQNNGV. The CDR3 here is CASSSLKRGGSRAFF. The CDR3 DNA is TGTGCCAGCAGTTCCCTCAAGAGGGGGGGCAGCCGGGCTTTCTTT.

The chain uses TRBV5-1 and TRBJ1-4; no clear D gene. The CDR3 length is 18 residues. Germline CDR1 reads SGHRS; CDR2 reads YFSETQ. Trimming pared 0 bases from V and 6 bases from J, leaving 21 bases between. CDR3 nucleotides: TGCGCCAGCAGCTTGGCGTTCGGAGGACCTTTAATCGATGAAAAACTGTTTTTT. It is translated as CASSLAFGGPLIDEKLFF.

The chain combines TRBV7-8 with TRBJ1-2; a weak D match, TRBD1 (5 bases). Per the germline V gene, CDR1 is SGHVS and CDR2 is FQNEAQ. The germline V and J ends were trimmed by 5 bases and 4 bases, with 17 bases remaining between them. CDR3 size: 15 residues. DNA for the CDR3: TGTGCCAGCAGCGAAGGGGTAGGGCTCGGCTATGGCTACACCTTC. Its translation is CASSEGVGLGYGYTF.

The chain is built from TRBV6-2 or TRBV6-3 and TRBJ1-2; TRBD1 matches 9 bases. Germline V gene lookup returns CDR1 MNHEY and CDR2 SVGEGT. J lost 1 base, V lost 4 bases, and 4 bases had no gene match. This CDR3 is 15 amino acids long. The CDR3 DNA sequence: TGTGCCAGCAGTTCCCGGGACAGGGATAACTATGGCTACACCTTC. Residues: CASSSRDRDNYGYTF.

This chain joins TRBV3-1 (or the pseudogene TRBV3-2) and TRBJ1-4; maybe TRBD1 (6 bases). Germline lookup yields CDR1 LGHDT and CDR2 YNNKEL (reference sequence). Trimming stripped 0 bases from V and 7 bases from J, with 27 bases between. This CDR3 spans 20 amino acids. For the CDR3, the DNA is TGTGCCAGCAGCCAAGAGCGTAAGGGACAACGATCGCGCCCTAGTGAAAAACTGTTTTTT. It codes for CASSQERKGQRSRPSEKLFF.

This chain uses TRBV7-2 with TRBJ1-4; TRBD1 agrees at 8 bases. This CDR3 spans 13 amino acids. Germline assignment: CDR1 SGHTA and CDR2 FQGNSA. V shed 2 bases and J 11 bases; nucleotides not matched to a gene: 4. CDR3 region: CASSLTGGDKLFF. The CDR3 region has the DNA TGTGCCAGCAGCTTAACAGGGGGAGATAAACTGTTTTTT.

Many counts were recorded for this clone. The rearrangement uses TRBV28 and TRBJ1-2, with 10 bases matching TRBD1. The CDR3 is 14 amino acids. Germline V CDR1 and CDR2: MDHEN, SYDVKM. Trimming took 5 bases from V and 13 from J; bases not matched to a gene: 13. For the CDR3, the DNA is TGTGCCAGCAGTCGCCCGACAGGGGGCAGAGGGGGCACCTTC. Protein product: CASSRPTGGRGGTF.

This clone was recorded once. This sequence joins TRBV7-2 and TRBJ2-5; D possibly corresponds to TRBD2 (6 bases). V lost 5 bases, J lost 5 bases, and 18 bases lay in between. From germline, CDR1 is SGHTA and CDR2 FQGNSA. The CDR3 runs 15 residues. The CDR3: CASSPFGGGLETQYF. CDR3 in DNA: TGTGCCAGCAGCCCTTTTGGTGGGGGGTTGGAGACCCAGTACTTC.

V and J are TRBV6-5 and TRBJ2-3, with 9 bases that match TRBD2. V trimming: 8 bases; J trimming: 5 bases; junction bases outside the gene matches: 8. The CDR3 spans 14 residues. Germline V lookup: CDR1 MNHEY, CDR2 SVGAGI. CDR3 in DNA: TGTGCCAGCGACGGCGGGAGGGCCGTAGATACGCAGTATTTT. Encoded protein: CASDGGRAVDTQYF.

The CDR3 bases are TGCGCCAGCAGCCTCCCCGGGGACGAGCAGTACTTC. Its translation is CASSLPGDEQYF. The chain joins TRBV4-1 to TRBJ2-7, with a weak D call TRBD2 (5 bases). V lost 4 bases to trimming and J lost 5 bases, with 9 bases between them. Looked up from germline, CDR1 is MGHRA and CDR2 is YSYEKL. The CDR3 covers 12 residues.

In this sample, this clone turned up a few times. The CDR3 region has the DNA TGTGCCAGCAGCGCCTCTAGCGGGAGTTTCACCGGGGAGCTGTTTTTT. This codes for CASSASSGSFTGELFF. This chain links TRBV7-3 with TRBJ2-2, with 10 bases aligning to TRBD2. The CDR3 totals 16 residues. Losses at the gene ends were 5 bases for V and 4 bases for J; bases not matched to a gene: 7. Germline V gives CDR1 SGHTA, CDR2 FQGTGA.

This clone occurred once. The chain employs TRBV6-5 and TRBJ2-1; 9 nucleotides agree with TRBD1. Germline trimming cut 0 bases from V and 14 bases from J; bases unmatched to any gene: 8. The germline V gene encodes CDR1 MNHEY and CDR2 SVGAGI. The CDR3 extends over 14 amino acids. CDR3 bases: TGTGCCAGCAGTTACTCGAGGGGACAGGGTAATAAGTTCTTC. Translating gives CASSYSRGQGNKFF.

The chain uses TRBV30 and TRBJ1-6; maybe TRBD1 (5 bases). The CDR3 loop spans 13 amino acids. Trimming shortened V by 2 bases and J by 9 bases, and 11 bases separated the two germline ends. Germline loops: CDR1 GTSNPN, CDR2 SVGIG (reference sequence). The chain's CDR3 is CAWSPRGTSPLHF. As DNA, the CDR3 is TGTGCCTGGAGTCCACGGGGGACTTCACCCCTCCACTTT.

The rearrangement uses TRBV7-2 and TRBJ2-1; the match to TRBD1 covers 7 bases. Germline-derived CDR1 and CDR2 are SGHTA and FQGNSA. With 0 bases clipped from V and 9 bases from J, the junction kept 8 bases outside the gene matches. This CDR3 region has 15 residues. CDR3 in DNA: TGTGCCAGCAGCTTAGCGCTAGGGGGCCTGGGTGAGCAGTTCTTC. It translates to CASSLALGGLGEQFF.

This clone showed up just once. The V call is TRBV7-3, the J call TRBJ2-3; D not resolved. This CDR3 is 13 amino acids long. Germline-derived CDR1 and CDR2 are SGHTA and FQGTGA. The ends were cut back, 5 bases at V and 1 base at J, with 7 bases in the middle. CDR3 nucleotides: TGTGCCAGCAGCGTGACTGGCACAGATACGCAGTATTTT. It specifies CASSVTGTDTQYF.

The chain has TRBV19 and TRBJ1-4; D gene uncertain. The germline V gene has CDR1 LNHDA and CDR2 SQIVND (reference sequence). The CDR3 length is 16 residues. Trimming took off 1 base at V and 3 bases at J, with 12 bases between the two ends. The CDR3 loop reads CASSIVRGSPNEKLFF. The CDR3 DNA follows: TGTGCCAGTAGTATAGTACGCGGCAGTCCTAATGAAAAACTGTTTTTT. The whole variable domain, remainder taken from reference TRBV19 and TRBJ1-4, is DGGITQSPKYLFRKEGQNVTLSCEQNLNHDAMYWYRQDPGQGLRLIYYSQIVNDFQKGDIAEGYSVSREKKESFPLTVTSAQKNPTAFYLCASSIVRGSPNEKLFFGSGTQLSVL.

The J gene is TRBJ1-3, the V gene TRBV3-1 (or the pseudogene TRBV3-2); D uncertain. This CDR3 comprises 15 residues. V was pared by 1 base and J by 2 bases, with 9 bases between. Germline CDR1 and CDR2: LGHDT and YNNKEL (reference sequence). CDR3 amino acids: CASSQGHRPGNTIYF. The CDR3 DNA reads as TGTGCCAGCAGCCAAGGTCACAGACCTGGAAACACCATATATTTT.

This clone was seen more than once but under ten times. The chain recombines TRBV2 with TRBJ2-1; perhaps TRBD2 as D (5 bases). Germline V lookup: CDR1 SNHLY, CDR2 FYNNEI. V was clipped by 5 bases and J by 1 base, with 15 bases between them. The CDR3 is 16 amino acids. CDR3 coding DNA: TGTGCCAGCAGTCCTCTAGCACTTGAGTCCTACAATGAGCAGTTCTTC. Translating gives CASSPLALESYNEQFF.

The chain employs TRBV11-2 and TRBJ2-2; unclear D gene. Trimming took 0 bases from V and 9 from J, leaving 11 bases between them. The CDR3 runs 14 residues. Germline loops: CDR1 SGHAT, CDR2 FQNNGV. This chain's CDR3 is CASSLEAKNRELFF. The CDR3, as DNA: TGTGCCAGCAGCTTAGAGGCCAAAAACAGGGAGCTGTTTTTT. The variable domain in full, with the rest retrieved from reference TRBV11-2 and TRBJ2-2, is EAGVAQSPRYKIIEKRQSVAFWCNPISGHATLYWYQQILGQGPKLLIQFQNNGVVDDSQLPKDRFSAERLKGVDSTLKIQPAKLEDSAVYLCASSLEAKNRELFFGEGSRLTVL.

This sequence joins TRBV6-5 and TRBJ2-2; D might be TRBD1 (6 bases). This CDR3 is built from 15 residues. The germline gives CDR1 MNHEY, CDR2 SVGAGI. V lost 2 bases, J lost 7 bases, and 14 bases lay in between. This chain's CDR3 is CASSYVQGRVGELFF. Written as DNA, the CDR3 is TGTGCCAGCAGTTACGTACAGGGCCGGGTCGGGGAGCTGTTTTTT.

The chain joins TRBV30 to TRBJ1-2; no clear D gene. The CDR3 is made up of 12 amino acids. Germline V CDR1 and CDR2: GTSNPN, SVGIG (reference sequence). The V end was cut by 2 bases, the J end by 3 bases, with 7 bases between. The CDR3 sequence is CAWSIRDYGYTF. Here the CDR3 DNA reads TGTGCCTGGAGTATACGGGACTATGGCTACACCTTC.

The V and J genes are TRBV10-3 and TRBJ2-3; a weak D match, TRBD2 (6 bases). Germline values: CDR1 ENHRY, CDR2 SYGVKD. The CDR3 contains 12 residues. Trimming pared 2 bases from V and 6 bases from J, leaving 6 bases between. Here the CDR3 reads CAISEGGDTQYF. The CDR3 bases are TGTGCCATCAGTGAGGGGGGGGATACGCAGTATTTT.